A selection of T cell receptor beta chains follows, all from one sample in a study of T cell clones after liver transplantation. Libraries were prepared by immunoSEQ multiplex PCR; TCRdb keeps only in-frame clonotypes and omits some of them. In the table there are 95,000 to 110,000 clones, approximately 78% of which are singletons. The sample here was CD4+ T cells from blood, taken before liver transplant. The receptors come from a human donor who received a liver transplant. Each CDR3 is given with its conserved first and last residue. Each record gives: CDR3 protein, CDR3 DNA, V gene, D gene, J gene, clone size. D genes are given only for firm matches. For some rows the clone size is stated as once, few or many, or as a class when expanded; others skip it.

CDR3aa: CASSLNLGRSNEKLFF
CDR3nt: TGCGCCAGCAGCTTAAACCTAGGACGATCTAATGAAAAACTGTTTTTT
v_gene: TRBV5-1
d_gene: .
j_gene: TRBJ1-4
abundance: few

CDR3aa: CATSREGIYEQYF
CDR3nt: TGTGCCACCAGCAGAGAGGGGATCTACGAGCAGTACTTC
v_gene: TRBV15
d_gene: .
j_gene: TRBJ2-7
abundance: .

CDR3aa: CASSFFTDTQYF
CDR3nt: TGTGCCAGCAGCTTTTTCACAGATACGCAGTATTTT
v_gene: TRBV11-2
d_gene: .
j_gene: TRBJ2-3
abundance: .

CDR3aa: CASTTLRGEAFF
CDR3nt: TGTGCCAGCACCACCCTCCGCGGTGAAGCTTTCTTT
v_gene: TRBV6-6
d_gene: .
j_gene: TRBJ1-1
abundance: .

CDR3aa: CASSLLGDTQYF
CDR3nt: TGTGCCAGCAGCTTATTGGGGGATACGCAGTATTTT
v_gene: TRBV7-3
d_gene: .
j_gene: TRBJ2-3
abundance: .

CDR3aa: CASSLQPNNSPLHF
CDR3nt: TGTGCCAGCAGCCTACAGCCAAATAATTCACCCCTCCACTTT
v_gene: TRBV7-2
d_gene: .
j_gene: TRBJ1-6
abundance: .

CDR3aa: CAISQVNTEAFF
CDR3nt: TGTGCCATCAGCCAGGTTAACACTGAAGCTTTCTTT
v_gene: TRBV10-3
d_gene: .
j_gene: TRBJ1-1
abundance: .

CDR3aa: CASWALLDGYTF
CDR3nt: TGTGCCTCGTGGGCCTTATTAGATGGCTACACCTTC
v_gene: TRBV28
d_gene: .
j_gene: TRBJ1-2
abundance: .

CDR3aa: CASSSSGLGDNYGYTF
CDR3nt: TGTGCCAGCAGCAGTTCGGGCCTAGGAGACAACTATGGCTACACCTTC
v_gene: TRBV5-5
d_gene: .
j_gene: TRBJ1-2
abundance: .

CDR3aa: CASSLTRNEQFF
CDR3nt: TGTGCCAGCAGCTTAACGCGCAATGAGCAGTTCTTC
v_gene: TRBV11-2
d_gene: .
j_gene: TRBJ2-1
abundance: .

CDR3aa: CASSYLGGPTYEQYF
CDR3nt: TGTGCCAGCAGTTATTTAGGTGGACCGACCTACGAGCAGTACTTC
v_gene: TRBV6-5
d_gene: .
j_gene: TRBJ2-7
abundance: .

CDR3aa: CASSAGIGGSNEQFF
CDR3nt: TGTGCCAGCAGCGCTGGGATCGGCGGGAGCAATGAGCAGTTCTTC
v_gene: TRBV7-3
d_gene: TRBD2
j_gene: TRBJ2-1
abundance: .

CDR3aa: CASSVAGILASGRVNTGELFF
CDR3nt: TGTGCCAGCAGCGTAGCCGGTATTCTCGCTAGCGGGAGGGTAAACACCGGGGAGCTGTTTTTT
v_gene: TRBV9
d_gene: TRBD2
j_gene: TRBJ2-2
abundance: once

CDR3aa: CATSPLTTRTQETQYF
CDR3nt: TGTGCCACCAGCCCTTTGACAACAAGGACCCAAGAGACCCAGTACTTC
v_gene: TRBV15
d_gene: .
j_gene: TRBJ2-5
abundance: .

CDR3aa: CASSSDRAGLGGYTF
CDR3nt: TGTGCCAGCAGCTCGGACAGGGCGGGGCTGGGTGGCTACACCTTC
v_gene: TRBV7-6
d_gene: TRBD1
j_gene: TRBJ1-2
abundance: .

CDR3aa: CASSHRGYEQYF
CDR3nt: TGTGCCAGCAGCCACAGGGGCTACGAGCAGTACTTC
v_gene: TRBV7-6
d_gene: TRBD1
j_gene: TRBJ2-7
abundance: few

CDR3aa: CASSLVPSGGLNTGELFF
CDR3nt: TGCGCCAGCAGCTTGGTACCTAGCGGGGGGCTTAACACCGGGGAGCTGTTTTTT
v_gene: TRBV5-1
d_gene: TRBD2
j_gene: TRBJ2-2
abundance: .

CDR3aa: CASSLYGGGADTQYF
CDR3nt: TGTGCCAGCAGCTTATATGGCGGGGGGGCAGATACGCAGTATTTT
v_gene: TRBV7-2
d_gene: TRBD2
j_gene: TRBJ2-3
abundance: .

CDR3aa: CASRISGTNTEAFF
CDR3nt: TGTGCCAGCAGGATCTCCGGGACCAACACTGAAGCTTTCTTT
v_gene: TRBV28
d_gene: .
j_gene: TRBJ1-1
abundance: .

CDR3aa: CASSLPQGGGTYGYTF
CDR3nt: TGTGCCAGCAGCCTCCCCCAGGGTGGGGGAACTTATGGCTACACCTTC
v_gene: TRBV5-4
d_gene: .
j_gene: TRBJ1-2
abundance: .

CDR3aa: CASSPGTGNMDGYTF
CDR3nt: TGTGCCAGCTCACCGGGGACAGGGAATATGGATGGCTACACCTTC
v_gene: TRBV18
d_gene: TRBD1
j_gene: TRBJ1-2
abundance: .

CDR3aa: CATSRDPGQGEKLFF
CDR3nt: TGTGCCACCAGCAGAGATCCCGGACAGGGTGAAAAACTGTTTTTT
v_gene: TRBV15
d_gene: TRBD1
j_gene: TRBJ1-4
abundance: few

CDR3aa: CASSPAGASSSYNEQFF
CDR3nt: TGTGCTAGTTCACCAGCGGGAGCTTCCAGCTCCTACAATGAGCAGTTCTTC
v_gene: TRBV12-5
d_gene: TRBD2
j_gene: TRBJ2-1
abundance: .

CDR3aa: CASSLTSGSSYEQYF
CDR3nt: TGTGCCAGCAGCCTGACTAGCGGCAGCTCCTACGAGCAGTACTTC
v_gene: TRBV7-9
d_gene: TRBD2
j_gene: TRBJ2-7
abundance: .

CDR3aa: CASSPRQGVHEQFF
CDR3nt: TGTGCCAGCAGCCCGAGACAGGGGGTACATGAGCAGTTCTTC
v_gene: TRBV11-3
d_gene: TRBD1
j_gene: TRBJ2-1
abundance: .

CDR3aa: CASSLGGLAGGQETQYF
CDR3nt: TGTGCCAGCAGTTTAGGGGGACTAGCGGGAGGACAAGAGACCCAGTACTTC
v_gene: TRBV27
d_gene: TRBD2
j_gene: TRBJ2-5
abundance: .

CDR3aa: CASGFDTGGTQYF
CDR3nt: TGTGCTAGTGGTTTCGACACGGGGGGGACCCAGTACTTC
v_gene: TRBV12-5
d_gene: TRBD2
j_gene: TRBJ2-5
abundance: .

CDR3aa: CASSPDRGQSGYTF
CDR3nt: TGCGCCAGCAGCCCGGACAGGGGGCAGTCTGGCTACACCTTC
v_gene: TRBV5-1
d_gene: TRBD1
j_gene: TRBJ1-2
abundance: few

CDR3aa: CASSLDGGNTGELFF
CDR3nt: TGTGCCAGCAGCCTGGACGGGGGGAACACCGGGGAGCTGTTTTTT
v_gene: TRBV11-2
d_gene: .
j_gene: TRBJ2-2
abundance: few

CDR3aa: CASTGSRTGELFF
CDR3nt: TGTGCCAGCACCGGTAGCAGGACCGGGGAGCTGTTTTTT
v_gene: TRBV28
d_gene: .
j_gene: TRBJ2-2
abundance: .

CDR3aa: CASSLNQATNEKLFF
CDR3nt: TGCGCCAGCAGCCTCAATCAAGCAACTAATGAAAAACTGTTTTTT
v_gene: TRBV5-1
d_gene: .
j_gene: TRBJ1-4
abundance: once

CDR3aa: CSANRGVADYNEQFF
CDR3nt: TGCAGCGCCAACAGGGGGGTAGCGGATTACAATGAGCAGTTCTTC
v_gene: TRBV29-1
d_gene: TRBD1
j_gene: TRBJ2-1
abundance: .

CDR3aa: CASRASGGGMGEKLFF
CDR3nt: TGCGCCAGCAGGGCCTCAGGGGGCGGTATGGGTGAAAAACTGTTTTTT
v_gene: TRBV5-1
d_gene: TRBD1
j_gene: TRBJ1-4
abundance: .

CDR3aa: CASSQRAGLNEKLFF
CDR3nt: TGTGCCAGCAGTCAAAGGGCAGGGTTGAATGAAAAACTGTTTTTT
v_gene: TRBV7-9
d_gene: .
j_gene: TRBJ1-4
abundance: .

CDR3aa: CASSTGLAGDSYNEQFF
CDR3nt: TGCGCCAGCAGCACGGGACTAGCGGGAGACTCCTACAATGAGCAGTTCTTC
v_gene: TRBV5-1
d_gene: TRBD2
j_gene: TRBJ2-1
abundance: .

CDR3aa: CASSISAGSNYGYTF
CDR3nt: TGTGCCAGTAGTATTAGTGCAGGCTCGAACTATGGCTACACCTTC
v_gene: TRBV19
d_gene: .
j_gene: TRBJ1-2
abundance: .

CDR3aa: CAISESNSFGGGLGEQFF
CDR3nt: TGTGCCATCAGTGAGTCGAACTCCTTCGGGGGGGGCCTCGGTGAGCAGTTCTTC
v_gene: TRBV10-3
d_gene: TRBD2
j_gene: TRBJ2-1
abundance: .

CDR3aa: CASSQLAGPFYEQYF
CDR3nt: TGCGCCAGCAGCCAACTAGCGGGGCCCTTCTACGAGCAGTACTTC
v_gene: TRBV5-1
d_gene: TRBD2
j_gene: TRBJ2-7
abundance: few

CDR3aa: CASSGAAGANYGYTF
CDR3nt: TGTGCCAGCTCGGGGGCCGCCGGAGCTAACTATGGCTACACCTTC
v_gene: TRBV18
d_gene: .
j_gene: TRBJ1-2
abundance: .

CDR3aa: CASSLNRESEAFF
CDR3nt: TGCGCCAGCAGCTTAAACAGGGAGTCTGAAGCTTTCTTT
v_gene: TRBV5-1
d_gene: .
j_gene: TRBJ1-1
abundance: .

CDR3aa: CASMAGGVYEQYF
CDR3nt: TGTGCCAGCATGGCAGGGGGCGTCTACGAGCAGTACTTC
v_gene: TRBV2
d_gene: TRBD1
j_gene: TRBJ2-7
abundance: .

CDR3aa: CASSFKGGHEQYF
CDR3nt: TGTGCCAGCAGCTTTAAAGGGGGCCACGAGCAGTACTTC
v_gene: TRBV7-3
d_gene: TRBD1
j_gene: TRBJ2-7
abundance: .

CDR3aa: CASRHTASNEKLFF
CDR3nt: TGTGCCAGCAGGCACACAGCGTCTAATGAAAAACTGTTTTTT
v_gene: TRBV6-1
d_gene: .
j_gene: TRBJ1-4
abundance: .

CDR3aa: CASRDTTSNQPQHF
CDR3nt: TGTGCCAGCAGGGACACAACTAGCAATCAGCCCCAGCATTTT
v_gene: TRBV28
d_gene: .
j_gene: TRBJ1-5
abundance: .

CDR3aa: CAARREMRTEAFF
CDR3nt: TGTGCAGCCAGGAGGGAAATGAGGACTGAAGCTTTCTTT
v_gene: TRBV19
d_gene: .
j_gene: TRBJ1-1
abundance: .

CDR3aa: CASSQRQGYEQYF
CDR3nt: TGTGCCAGCAGCCAAAGACAGGGCTACGAGCAGTACTTC
v_gene: TRBV4-2
d_gene: TRBD1
j_gene: TRBJ2-7
abundance: once

CDR3aa: CASSLSFGTANTEAFF
CDR3nt: TGTGCCAGCAGCTTGAGTTTCGGGACAGCGAACACTGAAGCTTTCTTT
v_gene: TRBV5-6
d_gene: TRBD1
j_gene: TRBJ1-1
abundance: .

CDR3aa: CASSRAIRDTDTQYF
CDR3nt: TGCGCCAGCAGTCGGGCAATCAGAGACACAGATACGCAGTATTTT
v_gene: TRBV5-1
d_gene: .
j_gene: TRBJ2-3
abundance: .

CDR3aa: CASSLSGREQYF
CDR3nt: TGTGCCAGCAGCTTGTCGGGAAGGGAGCAGTACTTC
v_gene: TRBV5-4
d_gene: .
j_gene: TRBJ2-7
abundance: .

CDR3aa: CAWTFSGIYNEQFF
CDR3nt: TGTGCCTGGACCTTTAGCGGGATTTACAATGAGCAGTTCTTC
v_gene: TRBV30
d_gene: TRBD2
j_gene: TRBJ2-1
abundance: .

CDR3aa: CASSTGLAAGESGYTF
CDR3nt: TGTGCCAGTAGTACGGGGTTGGCGGCAGGGGAAAGTGGCTACACCTTC
v_gene: TRBV19
d_gene: .
j_gene: TRBJ1-2
abundance: many

CDR3aa: CSGPSGDTQYF
CDR3nt: TGCAGCGGCCCATCCGGAGATACGCAGTATTTT
v_gene: TRBV29-1
d_gene: .
j_gene: TRBJ2-3
abundance: .

CDR3aa: CASSPLVTSAFTGQETQYF
CDR3nt: TGTGCCAGCTCACCATTAGTGACTAGCGCATTCACGGGGCAAGAGACCCAGTACTTC
v_gene: TRBV18
d_gene: TRBD2
j_gene: TRBJ2-5
abundance: .

CDR3aa: CATRGSVAGELFF
CDR3nt: TGTGCCACCCGGGGGTCTGTCGCCGGGGAGCTGTTTTTT
v_gene: TRBV2
d_gene: .
j_gene: TRBJ2-2
abundance: .

CDR3aa: CASSYSAPRNQPQHF
CDR3nt: TGTGCCAGCAGTTACTCTGCACCCCGCAATCAGCCCCAGCATTTT
v_gene: TRBV6-6
d_gene: .
j_gene: TRBJ1-5
abundance: .